The clone carrying this T cell receptor (beta chain) was seen once. Assay: immunoSEQ multiplex PCR; the TCRdb copy retains only in-frame clones and omits some. The sample carries under 90,000 clones, over 90% recorded once. This specimen belongs to a study of technical replicates of blood from four donors. The CDR3 is 17 amino acids. Trimming took 4 bases from V and 2 from J; bases not matched to a gene: 8. The V gene's germline CDR1 is SGHNT and CDR2 YYREEE (reference sequence). The source is a human donor in good health. This chain joins TRBV5-4 and TRBJ2-7; TRBD2 matches 14 bases. Sequencing input: T cells isolated from PBMCs. The CDR3 DNA reads TGTGCCAGCAGCACCAGACTAGCGGGGGGGATAACCTACGAGCAGTACTTC. Its protein is CASSTRLAGGITYEQYF.